This T cell receptor (beta chain) was found in a study of cytotoxic CD8 clonotypes in ibrutinib-treated CLL. Comment on this clone: Its specificity is not known.

The intended depth for sequencing was 1 in 200,000 to 1 in 1 million T cells. Some clones are missing from TCRdb's copy, which holds only in-frame ones; the method was immunoSEQ multiplex PCR. The table shows fewer than 25,000 clones, with 70% to 85% occurring only once. Study results and caveats: Against age-matched healthy donors, baseline clonality ran higher and tracked circulating CD8+ T-cell counts.

CDR1 and CDR2 from the germline V gene are DFQATT and SNEGSKA (reference sequence). The CDR3 has 11 amino acids. The sequence came from a human donor with chronic lymphocytic leukemia. V and J are TRBV20-1 and TRBJ2-1, with TRBD2 as a possible D gene (5 bases). The source was PBMCs, collected before ibrutinib treatment. The CDR3 spells CRAGLYNEQFF. The CDR3 DNA is TGCAGGGCCGGACTGTACAATGAGCAGTTCTTC.